This T cell receptor beta chain was found in a study of CD8 T cell repertoires and HIV-1 epitope variants. Method: immunoSEQ multiplex PCR; TCRdb's copy keeps in-frame clones and lacks some. Here the sample spans some 5,000 clones, about three fifths being singletons. Comments on this clone: Its antigen is not known.

In germline, CDR1 is SGHVS, CDR2 FNYEAQ. The germline V and J ends were trimmed by 5 bases and 0 bases, with 17 bases remaining between them. The CDR3 has 18 residues. This chain connects TRBV7-6 to TRBJ2-6; D might be TRBD1 (5 bases). The sample taken for sequencing was cultured CD8+ T cells derived from PBMCs. The sequence was collected from a male donor with HIV. The CDR3 nucleotides read TGTGCCAGCAGCCCCGTGGCAGGGTTCTTCTCTGGGGCCAACGTCCTGACTTTC. Protein sequence: CASSPVAGFFSGANVLTF.